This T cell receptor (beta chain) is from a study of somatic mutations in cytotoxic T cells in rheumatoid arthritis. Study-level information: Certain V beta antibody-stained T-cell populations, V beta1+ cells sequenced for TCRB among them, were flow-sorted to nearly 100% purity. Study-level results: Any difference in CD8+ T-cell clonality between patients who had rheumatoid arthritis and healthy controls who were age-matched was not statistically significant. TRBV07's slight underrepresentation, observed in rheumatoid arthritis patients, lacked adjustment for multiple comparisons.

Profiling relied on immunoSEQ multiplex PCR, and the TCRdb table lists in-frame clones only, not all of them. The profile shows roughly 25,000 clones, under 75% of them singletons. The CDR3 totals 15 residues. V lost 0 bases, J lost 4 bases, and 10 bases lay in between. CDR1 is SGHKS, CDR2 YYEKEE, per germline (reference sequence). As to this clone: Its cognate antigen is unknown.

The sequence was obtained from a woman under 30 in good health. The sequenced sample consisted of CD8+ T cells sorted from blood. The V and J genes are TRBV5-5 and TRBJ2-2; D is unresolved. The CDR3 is CASSLGTTGTGELFF. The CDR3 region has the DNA TGTGCCAGCAGCTTGGGGACGACCGGCACCGGGGAGCTGTTTTTT.